These T cell receptor beta chains were read from a single sample in a study of blood T cell repertoires in COVID-19. Profiled with immunoSEQ multiplex PCR; TCRdb holds only in-frame clones, not every one. The sample holds about 150,000 clones, roughly 84% seen once. The sequencing sample was made of peripheral blood. The receptors come from a man in his late teens or twenties with active or convalescent COVID-19. CDR3s include the opening cysteine and the closing phenylalanine or tryptophan. A D gene is named only where the DNA matches it firmly. Clone size, where shown, is once, few, many, or a class for clones that have expanded.

d_call,j_call,v_call,clone_size,cdr3_aa,cdr3_nt
.,TRBJ2-2,TRBV29-1,.,CSVEEENLTGELFF,TGCAGCGTTGAAGAGGAGAATCTCACCGGGGAGCTGTTTTTT
TRBD1,TRBJ2-7,TRBV6-2/TRBV6-3,.,CASSYSILRQGAYEQYF,TGTGCCAGCAGTTACTCGATTCTGAGACAGGGGGCCTACGAGCAGTACTTC
TRBD1,TRBJ1-2,TRBV6-5,.,CASNLDRARGYTF,TGTGCCAGCAACCTAGACAGGGCCCGGGGCTACACCTTC
.,TRBJ1-2,TRBV9,.,CASSPSRGAGGGYTF,TGTGCCAGCAGCCCCAGCCGGGGGGCAGGAGGTGGCTACACCTTC
TRBD1,TRBJ2-6,TRBV19,.,CASTTWGTGYSGANVLTF,TGTGCCAGTACCACTTGGGGGACAGGGTACTCTGGGGCCAACGTCCTGACTTTC
TRBD2,TRBJ2-3,TRBV12-5,.,CASGLGLAGGPDTQYF,TGTGCTAGTGGTTTGGGACTAGCGGGGGGCCCAGATACGCAGTATTTT
TRBD1,TRBJ1-1,TRBV18,.,CASSPSGTGVSRTFF,TGTGCCAGCTCACCTTCCGGGACAGGGGTCTCGAGGACTTTCTTT
TRBD2,TRBJ2-7,TRBV10-2,.,CASSGLAGRYYEQYF,TGCGCCAGCAGTGGGCTAGCGGGGCGCTACTACGAGCAGTACTTC
.,TRBJ2-5,TRBV18,once,CASSPYYQETQYF,TGTGCCAGCTCACCCTACTACCAAGAGACCCAGTACTTC
.,TRBJ2-7,TRBV6-5,once,CASSLLGPGYEQYF,TGTGCCAGCAGCCTACTAGGGCCTGGGTACGAGCAGTACTTC
.,TRBJ2-3,TRBV2,.,CASSGGAGPSTDTQYF,TGTGCCAGCAGTGGCGGGGCAGGGCCTAGCACAGATACGCAGTATTTT
TRBD1,TRBJ1-6,TRBV16,.,CASSQRRQGGNSPLHF,TGTGCCAGCAGCCAGAGAAGACAGGGAGGCAATTCACCCCTCCACTTT
TRBD1,TRBJ1-1,TRBV9,.,CASSQTGASMNTEAFF,TGTGCCAGCAGCCAGACAGGGGCCTCCATGAACACTGAAGCTTTCTTT
.,TRBJ1-6,TRBV4-1,.,CASSQDRTGLGYNSPLHF,TGCGCCAGCAGCCAAGATAGAACAGGGTTAGGGTATAATTCACCCCTCCACTTT
.,TRBJ1-3,TRBV9,.,CASSVGQSSGNTIYF,TGTGCCAGCAGCGTAGGACAGAGCTCTGGAAACACCATATATTTT
.,TRBJ2-3,TRBV3-1/TRBV3-2,.,CASSQTPRGPNTDTQYF,TGTGCCAGCAGCCAAACCCCCAGAGGGCCAAACACAGATACGCAGTATTTT
TRBD1,TRBJ1-4,TRBV5-8,.,CASFLGQGAPNEKLFF,TGTGCCAGCTTTCTGGGACAGGGGGCTCCTAATGAAAAACTGTTTTTT
.,TRBJ1-5,TRBV29-1,few,CSVEDRRGDSNQPQHF,TGCAGCGTTGAAGATCGACGAGGAGATAGCAATCAGCCCCAGCATTTT
.,TRBJ1-1,TRBV5-6,.,CASSSYRNTEAFF,TGTGCCAGCAGCTCTTATAGGAACACTGAAGCTTTCTTT
.,TRBJ2-5,TRBV3-1/TRBV3-2,.,CASSGPGGETQYF,TGTGCCAGCAGCGGACCCGGGGGAGAGACCCAGTACTTC
.,TRBJ1-2,TRBV9,.,CASSADLGIGGYTF,TGTGCCAGCAGCGCGGACTTAGGGATTGGTGGCTACACCTTC
TRBD2,TRBJ2-1,TRBV30,.,CAWRQAGGPTFYNEQFF,TGTGCCTGGAGGCAGGCGGGAGGGCCAACGTTCTACAATGAGCAGTTCTTC
.,TRBJ2-1,TRBV6-2/TRBV6-3,.,CASSSQGSYNEQFF,TGTGCCAGCAGTTCGCAGGGATCGTACAATGAGCAGTTCTTC
TRBD1,TRBJ2-4,TRBV7-3,.,CASSPGTGGAGNIQYF,TGTGCCAGCAGCCCTGGGACAGGGGGCGCCGGAAACATTCAGTACTTC
.,TRBJ1-5,TRBV7-2,.,CASSPGGNSNQPQHF,TGTGCCAGCAGCCCGGGGGGTAATAGCAATCAGCCCCAGCATTTT
TRBD1,TRBJ2-2,TRBV5-1,.,CASSLSVDRGNTGELFF,TGCGCCAGCAGCTTGTCGGTTGACAGGGGAAACACCGGGGAGCTGTTTTTT
.,TRBJ1-1,TRBV29-1,.,CSGFRGPTEAFF,TGCAGCGGATTTCGGGGTCCCACTGAAGCTTTCTTT
.,TRBJ2-2,TRBV9,.,CASSAYGGGELFF,TGTGCCAGCAGCGCCTATGGTGGCGGGGAGCTGTTTTTT
.,TRBJ1-5,TRBV5-3,few,CASPETGNQPQHF,TGTGCCAGCCCAGAAACAGGGAATCAGCCCCAGCATTTT
TRBD2,TRBJ2-2,TRBV19,once,CASSPGLAGGQPNTGELFF,TGTGCCAGTAGTCCGGGACTAGCGGGGGGGCAACCGAACACCGGGGAGCTGTTTTTT